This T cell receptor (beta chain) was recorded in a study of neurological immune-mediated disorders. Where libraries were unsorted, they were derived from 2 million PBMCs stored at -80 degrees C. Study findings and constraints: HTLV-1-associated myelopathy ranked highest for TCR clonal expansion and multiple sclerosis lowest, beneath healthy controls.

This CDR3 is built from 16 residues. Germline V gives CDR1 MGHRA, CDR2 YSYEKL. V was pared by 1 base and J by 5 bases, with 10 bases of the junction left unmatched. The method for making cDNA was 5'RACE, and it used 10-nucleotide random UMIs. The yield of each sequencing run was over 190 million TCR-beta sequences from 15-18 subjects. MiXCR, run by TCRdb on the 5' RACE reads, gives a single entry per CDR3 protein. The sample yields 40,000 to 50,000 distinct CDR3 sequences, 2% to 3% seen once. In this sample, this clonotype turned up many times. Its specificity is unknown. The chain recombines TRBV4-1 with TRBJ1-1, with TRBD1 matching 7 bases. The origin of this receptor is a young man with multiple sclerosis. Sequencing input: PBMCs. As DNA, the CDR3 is TGCGCCAGCAGCCAAGGAGGTGGCAGGGGGGAAACTGAAGCTTTCTTT. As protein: CASSQGGGRGETEAFF.